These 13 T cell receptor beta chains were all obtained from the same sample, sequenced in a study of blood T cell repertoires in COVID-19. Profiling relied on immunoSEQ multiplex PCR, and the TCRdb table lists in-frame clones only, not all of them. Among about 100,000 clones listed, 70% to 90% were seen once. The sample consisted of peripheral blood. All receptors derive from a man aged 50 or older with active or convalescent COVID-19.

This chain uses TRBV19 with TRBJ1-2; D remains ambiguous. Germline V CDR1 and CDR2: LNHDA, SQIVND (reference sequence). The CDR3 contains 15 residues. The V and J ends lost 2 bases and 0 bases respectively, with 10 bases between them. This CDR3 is CASSINTHPNYGYTF. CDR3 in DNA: TGTGCCAGTAGTATAAACACCCACCCTAACTATGGCTACACCTTC.

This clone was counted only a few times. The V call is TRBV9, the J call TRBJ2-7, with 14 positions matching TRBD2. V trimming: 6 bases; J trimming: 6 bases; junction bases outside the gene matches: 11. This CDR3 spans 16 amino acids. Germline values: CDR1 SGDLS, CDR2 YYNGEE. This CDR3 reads CASTAGGLAGVGEQYF. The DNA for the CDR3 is TGTGCCAGCACTGCCGGGGGACTAGCGGGAGTGGGCGAGCAGTACTTC.

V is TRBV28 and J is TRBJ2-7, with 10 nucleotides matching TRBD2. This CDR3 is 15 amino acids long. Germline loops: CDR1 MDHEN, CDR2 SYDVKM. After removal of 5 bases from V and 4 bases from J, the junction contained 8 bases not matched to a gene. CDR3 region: CASSPSSGSWYEQYF. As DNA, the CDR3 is TGTGCCAGCAGTCCGTCTAGCGGGAGCTGGTACGAGCAGTACTTC.

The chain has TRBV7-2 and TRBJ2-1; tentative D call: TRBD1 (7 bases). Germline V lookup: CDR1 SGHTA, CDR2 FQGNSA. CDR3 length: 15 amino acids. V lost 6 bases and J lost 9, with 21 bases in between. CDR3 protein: CASRPGGQGGGEQFF. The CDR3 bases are TGTGCCAGCAGACCTGGAGGGCAGGGGGGAGGTGAGCAGTTCTTC.

CDR3 sequence (DNA): TGTGCCAGCAGCCAAGAGCAGTTCTACGAGCAGTACTTC. Amino acids: CASSQEQFYEQYF. The gene calls are TRBV3-1 (or the pseudogene TRBV3-2) and TRBJ2-7; the D is unclear. From germline, CDR1 is LGHDT and CDR2 YNNKEL (reference sequence). The V and J ends lost 0 bases and 3 bases respectively, with 6 bases between them. The CDR3 has 13 amino acids.

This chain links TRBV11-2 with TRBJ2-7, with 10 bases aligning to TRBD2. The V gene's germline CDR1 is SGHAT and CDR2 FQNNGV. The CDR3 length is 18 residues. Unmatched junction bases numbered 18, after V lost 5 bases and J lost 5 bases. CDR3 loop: CASSPNWLAGVVLDEQYF. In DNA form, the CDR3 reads TGTGCCAGCAGCCCCAACTGGCTAGCGGGAGTGGTATTAGACGAGCAGTACTTC.

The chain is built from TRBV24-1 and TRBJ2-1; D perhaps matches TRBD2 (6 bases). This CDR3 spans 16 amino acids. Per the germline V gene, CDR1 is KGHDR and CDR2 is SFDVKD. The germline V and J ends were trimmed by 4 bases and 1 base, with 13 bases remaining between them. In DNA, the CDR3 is TGTGCCACCAGTGAAATCAGCGGGCCATCCTACAATGAGCAGTTCTTC. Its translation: CATSEISGPSYNEQFF.

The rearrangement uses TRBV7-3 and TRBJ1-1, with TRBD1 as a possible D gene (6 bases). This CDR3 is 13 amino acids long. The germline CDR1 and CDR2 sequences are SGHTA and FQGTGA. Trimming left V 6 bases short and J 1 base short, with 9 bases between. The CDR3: CASSPGQNTEAFF. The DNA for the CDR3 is TGTGCCAGCAGTCCGGGACAGAACACTGAAGCTTTCTTT.

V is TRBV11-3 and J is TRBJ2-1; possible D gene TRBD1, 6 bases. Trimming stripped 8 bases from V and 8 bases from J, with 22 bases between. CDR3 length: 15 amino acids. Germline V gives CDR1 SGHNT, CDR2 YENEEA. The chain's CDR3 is CASSVGANAGDEQFF. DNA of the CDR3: TGTGCCAGCTCTGTGGGGGCCAACGCAGGCGATGAGCAGTTCTTC.

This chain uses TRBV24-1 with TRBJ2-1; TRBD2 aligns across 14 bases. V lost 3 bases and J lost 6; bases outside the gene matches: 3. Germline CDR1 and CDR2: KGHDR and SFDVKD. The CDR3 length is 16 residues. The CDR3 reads CATSDPGLAGGNEQFF. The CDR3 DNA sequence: TGTGCCACCAGTGATCCAGGACTAGCGGGAGGCAATGAGCAGTTCTTC.

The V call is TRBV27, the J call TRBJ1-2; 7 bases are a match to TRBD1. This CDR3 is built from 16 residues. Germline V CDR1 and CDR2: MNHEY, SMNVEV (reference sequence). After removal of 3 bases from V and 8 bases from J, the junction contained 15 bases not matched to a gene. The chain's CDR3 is CASSFYPLTGRFGYTF. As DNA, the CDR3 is TGTGCCAGCAGTTTTTACCCGCTGACAGGGAGGTTCGGCTACACCTTC.

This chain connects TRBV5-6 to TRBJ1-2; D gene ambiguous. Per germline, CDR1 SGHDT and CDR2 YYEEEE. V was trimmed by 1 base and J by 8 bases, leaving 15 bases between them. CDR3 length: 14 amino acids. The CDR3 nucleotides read TGTGCCAGCAGCTTGCCGAGTTCCGCGGGGGGCTACACCTTC. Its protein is CASSLPSSAGGYTF.

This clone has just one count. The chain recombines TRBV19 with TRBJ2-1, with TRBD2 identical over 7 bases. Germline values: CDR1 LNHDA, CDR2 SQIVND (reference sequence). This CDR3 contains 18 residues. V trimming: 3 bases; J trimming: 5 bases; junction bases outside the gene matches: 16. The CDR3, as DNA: TGTGCCAGTAGTATTGGGGATCCGGGGGAGGGCCTGGACAATGAGCAGTTCTTC. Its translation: CASSIGDPGEGLDNEQFF. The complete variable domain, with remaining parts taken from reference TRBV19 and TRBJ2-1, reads DGGITQSPKYLFRKEGQNVTLSCEQNLNHDAMYWYRQDPGQGLRLIYYSQIVNDFQKGDIAEGYSVSREKKESFPLTVTSAQKNPTAFYLCASSIGDPGEGLDNEQFFGPGTRLTVL.